Following are 15 T cell receptor beta chains from one sample sequenced in a study of cytomegalovirus exposure and HLA in healthy donors (dated by TCRdb to 2017 to 2019). Libraries were built with the immunoSEQ multiplex PCR assay. For the multiplex PCR, a mixture combining 60 forward primers for TCR Vbeta segments and 13 reverse primers for TCR Jbeta segments was used. This is the immuneACCESS table as TCRdb keeps it, with only in-frame sequences that have V and J called. A part of the clones is gone; compared with another copy, unresolved V genes explain less than half, and the rest is unexplained. The sample table contains around 140,000 clones; only one count was recorded for about three quarters of them. The biggest ten clones account for 1.5% to 2% of the sample. Specimen: PBMCs. The source is a man aged 40-49 years in good health and CMV-seronegative.

This chain links TRBV5-6 with TRBJ2-3; no definite D call. This CDR3 has 14 residues. The V gene lost 5 bases and the J gene lost 3 bases, with 13 bases spanning the gap. Germline assignment: CDR1 SGHDT and CDR2 YYEEEE. The CDR3 DNA reads TGTGCCAGCAGTTTCGAGATCCGGACAGATACGCAGTATTTT. The encoded protein is CASSFEIRTDTQYF.

V gene TRBV5-1 combines with J gene TRBJ2-1; possibly TRBD2 for D (6 bases). The CDR3 sequence is 12 residues long. Germline lookup yields CDR1 SGHRS and CDR2 YFSETQ. V gave up 4 bases and J gave up 7 bases, with 9 bases separating them. CDR3 bases: TGCGCCAGCAGCCCGAGCGGGAATGAGCAGTTCTTC. Protein sequence: CASSPSGNEQFF.

The rearrangement joins TRBV11-2 to TRBJ2-7; D not certain. Trimming stripped 3 bases from V and 3 bases from J, with 9 bases between. The length of the CDR3 is 13 residues. Per germline, CDR1 SGHAT and CDR2 FQNNGV. The CDR3 protein is CASSFEERYEQYF. As DNA, the CDR3 is TGTGCCAGCAGCTTCGAGGAACGCTACGAGCAGTACTTC.

The chain links TRBV18 to TRBJ2-1; the match to TRBD2 covers 12 bases. V gave up 0 bases and J gave up 9 bases; unmatched junction bases: 3. The CDR3 covers 15 residues. Germline CDR1 and CDR2: KGHSH and LQKENI. CDR3 nucleotide sequence: TGTGCCAGCTCACCACCGGGACTAGCGGGTGGTGAGCAGTTCTTC. It yields the protein CASSPPGLAGGEQFF. The full variable domain, completed using reference TRBV18 and TRBJ2-1, is NAGVMQNPRHLVRRRGQEARLRCSPMKGHSHVYWYRQLPEEGLKFMVYLQKENIIDESGMPKERFSAEFPKEGPSILRIQQVVRGDSAAYFCASSPPGLAGGEQFFGPGTRLTVL.

The chain recombines TRBV28 with TRBJ2-7; D might be TRBD2 (5 bases). This CDR3 spans 15 amino acids. V was clipped by 2 bases and J by 0 bases, with 11 bases between them. The germline CDR1 and CDR2 sequences are MDHEN and SYDVKM. In DNA form, the CDR3 reads TGTGCCAGCAGTTTAGAGGGTACAAGCTCCTACGAGCAGTACTTC. It is translated as CASSLEGTSSYEQYF.

Remarks on this clone: It is likely a read error, because the conserved phenylalanine at the end of the CDR3 is missing. V and J are TRBV29-1 and TRBJ2-7; possibly TRBD2 for D (6 bases). Trimming took 4 bases from V and 5 from J, leaving 12 bases between them. Germline values: CDR1 SQVTM, CDR2 ANQGSEA. The CDR3 runs 12 residues. The CDR3 is CSVVEGTDEQYL. The CDR3 nucleotides read TGCAGCGTTGTGGAGGGGACGGACGAGCAGTACCTC.

The chain is built from TRBV5-3 and TRBJ2-3; tentative D call: TRBD1 (6 bases). TRBV5-3 is given ORF status, its function remaining uncertain. The CDR3 runs to 15 residues. Trimming left V 3 bases short and J 6 bases short, with 17 bases between. The CDR3 DNA sequence: TGTGCCAGAAGCTGGCCTCGACAGGTTTTGGATACGCAGTATTTT. It specifies CARSWPRQVLDTQYF.

This rearrangement joins TRBV28 to TRBJ2-7, with 11 nucleotides matching TRBD1. J gave up 3 bases and V 4 bases, and 8 bases lay outside the gene matches. The CDR3 runs to 16 residues. Germline values: CDR1 MDHEN, CDR2 SYDVKM. As DNA, the CDR3 is TGTGCCAGCAGTTCAGCGGACAGGGGGCCCTTCTACGAGCAGTACTTC. Translated, it gives CASSSADRGPFYEQYF.

V gene TRBV5-1 combines with J gene TRBJ2-2; D might be TRBD1 (6 bases). CDR1 is SGHRS and CDR2 is YFSETQ in the germline V gene. CDR3 length equals 15 residues. With 2 bases removed from V and 5 bases from J, the gap between germline ends came to 13 bases. This chain's CDR3 is CASSFTRGQTGELFF. The CDR3 DNA sequence: TGCGCCAGCAGCTTCACCAGGGGCCAGACCGGGGAGCTGTTTTTT.

J is TRBJ2-3 and V is TRBV10-3; D possibly corresponds to TRBD2 (5 bases). V lost 3 bases, J lost 0 bases, and 10 bases lay in between. The length of the CDR3 is 15 residues. Germline V gene data show CDR1 as ENHRY and CDR2 as SYGVKD. The CDR3 spells CAISDGVSSTDTQYF. The CDR3 region has the DNA TGTGCCATCAGTGACGGGGTTTCTAGCACAGATACGCAGTATTTT.

This clone has a handful of counts. The genes are TRBV5-1 and TRBJ1-1; 12 bases fit TRBD1. With V trimmed by 4 bases and J by 4 bases, 8 bases remained unmatched. CDR3 length: 16 amino acids. The germline gives CDR1 SGHRS, CDR2 YFSETQ. CDR3 nucleotide sequence: TGCGCCAGCAGCCCGAGGGACAGGGGGCAGGGCACTGAAGCTTTCTTT. This codes for CASSPRDRGQGTEAFF.

The rearrangement links TRBV29-1 to TRBJ2-1; D uncertain. Between the trimmed V and J ends, which lost 6 bases and 6 bases, there was a span of 9 bases. Germline V gene lookup returns CDR1 SQVTM and CDR2 ANQGSEA. This CDR3 is built from 11 residues. CDR3 in amino acids: CSVAGANEQFF. As DNA, the CDR3 is TGCAGCGTGGCCGGAGCCAATGAGCAGTTCTTC.

This clone was picked up a small number of times. The chain carries TRBV2 and TRBJ1-4, with TRBD1 as a possible D gene (5 bases). Per germline, CDR1 SNHLY and CDR2 FYNNEI. Deletions cut 5 bases from V and 7 bases from J, with 32 bases between. The CDR3 contains 20 residues. The CDR3 loop reads CASSSPFHIPGGMVPEKLFF. CDR3 nucleotides: TGTGCCAGCAGTTCCCCTTTCCACATCCCGGGGGGAATGGTCCCTGAAAAACTGTTTTTT.

This clone has a handful of counts. CDR3 DNA sequence: TGTGCCAGCAGCGATGCGGGGGGGGGAAATCAGCCCCAGCATTTT. As protein: CASSDAGGGNQPQHF. This sequence joins TRBV7-9 and TRBJ1-5, with D possibly being TRBD1 (5 bases). This CDR3 has 15 amino acids. V lost 5 bases to trimming and J lost 4 bases, with 15 bases between them. The germline V gene encodes CDR1 SEHNR and CDR2 FQNEAQ (reference sequence).

This chain joins TRBV27 and TRBJ1-1; perhaps TRBD1 as D (6 bases). This CDR3 is built from 16 residues. Germline V gene lookup returns CDR1 MNHEY and CDR2 SMNVEV (reference sequence). Trimming took off 5 bases at V and 2 bases at J, with 18 bases between the two ends. CDR3 sequence reads: CASSPQGPLINTEAFF. As DNA, the CDR3 is TGTGCCAGCAGTCCGCAGGGGCCCTTGATAAACACTGAAGCTTTCTTT.